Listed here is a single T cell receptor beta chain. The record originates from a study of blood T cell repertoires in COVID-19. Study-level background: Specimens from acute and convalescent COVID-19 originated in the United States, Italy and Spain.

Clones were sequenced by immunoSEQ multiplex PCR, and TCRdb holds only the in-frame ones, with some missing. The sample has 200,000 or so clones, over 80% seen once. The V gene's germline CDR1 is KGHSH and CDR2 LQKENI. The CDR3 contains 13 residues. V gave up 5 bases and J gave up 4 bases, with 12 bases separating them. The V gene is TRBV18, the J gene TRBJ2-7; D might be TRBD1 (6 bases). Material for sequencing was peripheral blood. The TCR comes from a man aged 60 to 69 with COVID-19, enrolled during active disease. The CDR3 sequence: CASSRDKAYEQYF. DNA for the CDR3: TGTGCCAGCTCAAGGGACAAGGCTTACGAGCAGTACTTC.